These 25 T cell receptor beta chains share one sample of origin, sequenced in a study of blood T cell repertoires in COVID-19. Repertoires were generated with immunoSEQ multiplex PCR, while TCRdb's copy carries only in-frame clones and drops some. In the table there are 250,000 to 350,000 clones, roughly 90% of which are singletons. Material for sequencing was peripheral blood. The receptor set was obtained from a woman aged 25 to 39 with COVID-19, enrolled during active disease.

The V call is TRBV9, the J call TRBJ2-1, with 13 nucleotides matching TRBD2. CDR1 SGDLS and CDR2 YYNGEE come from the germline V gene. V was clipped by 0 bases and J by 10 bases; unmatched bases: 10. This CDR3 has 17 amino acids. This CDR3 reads CASSVGAALAGGSEQFF. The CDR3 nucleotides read TGTGCCAGCAGCGTAGGTGCTGCACTAGCGGGAGGGTCCGAGCAGTTCTTC.

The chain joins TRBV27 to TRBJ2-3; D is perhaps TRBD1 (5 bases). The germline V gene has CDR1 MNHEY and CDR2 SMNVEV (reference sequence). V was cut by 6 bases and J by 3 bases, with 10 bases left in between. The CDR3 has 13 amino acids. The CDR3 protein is CASRVQGTDTQYF. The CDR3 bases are TGTGCCAGCAGGGTGCAGGGAACAGATACGCAGTATTTT.

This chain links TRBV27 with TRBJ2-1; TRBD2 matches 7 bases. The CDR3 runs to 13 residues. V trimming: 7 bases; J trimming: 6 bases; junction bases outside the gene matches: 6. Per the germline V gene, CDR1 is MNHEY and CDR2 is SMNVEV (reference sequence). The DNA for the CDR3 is TGTGCCAGCACCCAACTAGCGTCCAATGAGCAGTTCTTC. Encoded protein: CASTQLASNEQFF.

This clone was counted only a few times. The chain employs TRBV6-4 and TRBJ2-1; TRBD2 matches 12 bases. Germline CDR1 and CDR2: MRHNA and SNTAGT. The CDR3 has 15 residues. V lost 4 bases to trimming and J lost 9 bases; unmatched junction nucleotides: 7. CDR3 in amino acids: CASSVTSGSGGEQFF. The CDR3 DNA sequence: TGTGCCAGCAGTGTGACTAGCGGGAGCGGTGGTGAGCAGTTCTTC.

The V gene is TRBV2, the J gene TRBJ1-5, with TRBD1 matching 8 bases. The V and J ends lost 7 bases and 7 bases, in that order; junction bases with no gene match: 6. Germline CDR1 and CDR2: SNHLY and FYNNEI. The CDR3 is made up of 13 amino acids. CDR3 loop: CASTTGGWQPQHF. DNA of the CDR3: TGTGCCAGCACTACAGGGGGGTGGCAGCCCCAGCATTTT.

This CDR3 reads CSVERQGNGYTF. CDR3 in DNA: TGCAGCGTTGAACGCCAGGGCAACGGCTACACCTTC. The J gene is TRBJ1-2, the V gene TRBV29-1; perhaps TRBD1 as D (5 bases). CDR1 and CDR2 from the germline V gene are SQVTM and ANQGSEA. V was clipped by 2 bases and J by 8 bases, with 12 bases between them. The CDR3 has 12 residues.

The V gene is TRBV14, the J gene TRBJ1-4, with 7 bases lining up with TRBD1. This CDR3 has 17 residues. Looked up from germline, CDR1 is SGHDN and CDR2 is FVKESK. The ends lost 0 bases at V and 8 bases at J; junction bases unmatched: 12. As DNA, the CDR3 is TGTGCCAGCAGCCAAGAAAGGGGGCAAGGAGGGTACGAAAAACTGTTTTTT. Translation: CASSQERGQGGYEKLFF.

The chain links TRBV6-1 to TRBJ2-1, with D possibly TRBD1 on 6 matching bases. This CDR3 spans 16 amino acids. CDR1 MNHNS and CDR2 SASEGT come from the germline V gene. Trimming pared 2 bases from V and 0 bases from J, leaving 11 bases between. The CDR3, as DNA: TGTGCCAGCAGTGAACCAACAGGGAGCTCCTACAATGAGCAGTTCTTC. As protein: CASSEPTGSSYNEQFF.

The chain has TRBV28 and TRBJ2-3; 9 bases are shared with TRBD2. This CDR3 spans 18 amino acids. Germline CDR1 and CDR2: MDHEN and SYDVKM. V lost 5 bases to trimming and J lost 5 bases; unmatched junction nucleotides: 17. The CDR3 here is CASSPMSGRWLKGDTQYF. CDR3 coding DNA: TGTGCCAGCAGTCCAATGAGCGGGAGGTGGCTCAAGGGAGATACGCAGTATTTT.

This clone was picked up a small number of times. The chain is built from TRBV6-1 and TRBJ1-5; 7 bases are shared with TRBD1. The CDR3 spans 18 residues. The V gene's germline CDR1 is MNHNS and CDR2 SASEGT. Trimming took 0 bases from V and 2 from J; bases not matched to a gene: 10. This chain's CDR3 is CASSEAPEGAGGNQPQHF. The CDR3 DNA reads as TGTGCCAGCAGTGAAGCCCCCGAGGGGGCCGGAGGCAATCAGCCCCAGCATTTT.

CDR3 amino acids: CASSSQRDWTSGYEQYF. The CDR3 DNA sequence: TGTGCCAGCAGCTCTCAGAGGGATTGGACTAGCGGCTACGAGCAGTACTTC. The chain has TRBV11-2 and TRBJ2-7; 10 bases agree with TRBD2. V was clipped by 4 bases and J by 3 bases; unmatched bases: 12. CDR3 size: 17 residues. The germline gives CDR1 SGHAT, CDR2 FQNNGV.

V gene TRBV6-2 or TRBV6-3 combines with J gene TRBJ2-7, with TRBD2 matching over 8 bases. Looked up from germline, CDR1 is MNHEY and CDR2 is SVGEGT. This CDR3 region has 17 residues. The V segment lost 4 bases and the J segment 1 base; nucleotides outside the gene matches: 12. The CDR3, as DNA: TGTGCCAGCAGTTTCGCCGGGGTTCGCGGGAGGTCCTACGAGCAGTACTTC. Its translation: CASSFAGVRGRSYEQYF.

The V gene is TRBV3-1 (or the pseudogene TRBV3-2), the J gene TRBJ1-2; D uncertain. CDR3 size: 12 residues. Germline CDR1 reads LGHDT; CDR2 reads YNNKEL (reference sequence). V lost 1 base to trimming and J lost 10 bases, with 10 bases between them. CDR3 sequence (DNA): TGTGCCAGCAGCCAAGGGCATACGCTCTACACCTTC. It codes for CASSQGHTLYTF.

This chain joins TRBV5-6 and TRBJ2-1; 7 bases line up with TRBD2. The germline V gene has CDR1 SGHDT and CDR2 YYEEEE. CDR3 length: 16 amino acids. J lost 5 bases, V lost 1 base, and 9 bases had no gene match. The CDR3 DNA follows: TGTGCCAGCAGCTTGTATTTAGCGGGCGGAAACAATGAGCAGTTCTTC. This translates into CASSLYLAGGNNEQFF.

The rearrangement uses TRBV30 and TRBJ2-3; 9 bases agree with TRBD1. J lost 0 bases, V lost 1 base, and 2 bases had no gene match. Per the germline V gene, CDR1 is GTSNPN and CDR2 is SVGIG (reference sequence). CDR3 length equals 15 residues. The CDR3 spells CAWSAQGASTDTQYF. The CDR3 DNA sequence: TGTGCCTGGAGTGCACAGGGGGCAAGCACAGATACGCAGTATTTT.

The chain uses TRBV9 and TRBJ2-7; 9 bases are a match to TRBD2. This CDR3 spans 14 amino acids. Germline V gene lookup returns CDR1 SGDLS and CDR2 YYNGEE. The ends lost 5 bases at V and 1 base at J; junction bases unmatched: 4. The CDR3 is CASSSGSKSYEQYF. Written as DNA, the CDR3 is TGTGCCAGCAGTAGCGGGAGTAAGTCCTACGAGCAGTACTTC.

CDR3 nucleotide sequence: TGTGCCAGCAGTTCAATAGGGGGGGACAAGGAGGAGACCCAGTACTTC. It yields the protein CASSSIGGDKEETQYF. The chain combines TRBV28 with TRBJ2-5; a possible D gene is TRBD2 (7 bases). With 4 bases removed from V and 5 bases from J, the gap between germline ends came to 20 bases. Germline CDR1 MDHEN, CDR2 SYDVKM. The CDR3 is 16 amino acids.

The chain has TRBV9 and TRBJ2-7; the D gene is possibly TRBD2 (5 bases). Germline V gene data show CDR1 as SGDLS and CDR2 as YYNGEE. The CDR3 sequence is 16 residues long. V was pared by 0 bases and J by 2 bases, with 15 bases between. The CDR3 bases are TGTGCCAGCAGCGTAGATCCGGGAATAAAAACCTACGAGCAGTACTTC. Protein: CASSVDPGIKTYEQYF.

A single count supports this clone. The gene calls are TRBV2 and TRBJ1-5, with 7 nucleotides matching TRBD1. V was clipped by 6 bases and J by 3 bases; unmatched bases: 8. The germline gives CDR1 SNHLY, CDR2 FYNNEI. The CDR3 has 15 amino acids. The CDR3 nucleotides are TGTGCCAGCAGGGACCTAGGGGGCGACAATCAGCCCCAGCATTTT. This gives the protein CASRDLGGDNQPQHF.

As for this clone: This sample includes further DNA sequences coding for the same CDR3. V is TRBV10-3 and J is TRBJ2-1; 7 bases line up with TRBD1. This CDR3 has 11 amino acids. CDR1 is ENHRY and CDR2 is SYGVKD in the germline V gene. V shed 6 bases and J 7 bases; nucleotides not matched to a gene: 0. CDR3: CAIRTGNEQFF. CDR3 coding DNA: TGTGCCATCAGGACAGGGAATGAGCAGTTCTTC.

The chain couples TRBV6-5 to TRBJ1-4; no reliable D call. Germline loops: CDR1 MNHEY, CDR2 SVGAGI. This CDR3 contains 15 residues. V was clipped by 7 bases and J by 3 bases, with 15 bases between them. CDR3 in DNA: TGTGCCAGCACTTCTCCGTGGGAGGCTAATGAAAAACTGTTTTTT. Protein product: CASTSPWEANEKLFF.

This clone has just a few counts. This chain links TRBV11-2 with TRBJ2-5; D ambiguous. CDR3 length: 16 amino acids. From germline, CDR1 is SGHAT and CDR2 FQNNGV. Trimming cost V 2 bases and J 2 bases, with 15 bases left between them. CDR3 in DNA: TGTGCCAGCAGCTTATTTCTCAATGCGGAACAAGAGACCCAGTACTTC. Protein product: CASSLFLNAEQETQYF.

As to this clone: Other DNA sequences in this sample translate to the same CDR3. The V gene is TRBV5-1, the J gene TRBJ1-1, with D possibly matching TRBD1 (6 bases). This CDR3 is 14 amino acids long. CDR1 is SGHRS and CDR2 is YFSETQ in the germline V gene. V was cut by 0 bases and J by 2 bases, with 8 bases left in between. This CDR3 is CASSLGGPNTEAFF. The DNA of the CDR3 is TGCGCCAGCAGCTTGGGGGGGCCAAACACTGAAGCTTTCTTT.

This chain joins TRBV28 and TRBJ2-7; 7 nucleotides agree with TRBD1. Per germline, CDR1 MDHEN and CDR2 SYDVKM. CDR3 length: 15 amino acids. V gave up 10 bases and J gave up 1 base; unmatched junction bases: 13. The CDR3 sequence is CATSPPGQNSYEQYF. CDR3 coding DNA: TGTGCCACGTCGCCGCCGGGACAGAATTCCTACGAGCAGTACTTC.

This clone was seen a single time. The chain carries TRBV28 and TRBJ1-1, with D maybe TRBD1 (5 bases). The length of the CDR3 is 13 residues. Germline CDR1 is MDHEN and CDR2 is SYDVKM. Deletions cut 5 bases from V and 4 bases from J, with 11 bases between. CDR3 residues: CASSPDSFTEAFF. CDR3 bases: TGTGCCAGCAGTCCAGACAGTTTCACTGAAGCTTTCTTT.